The clone carrying this TCR beta chain was seen at least ten times. Its target is unknown. Amplified regions were TCR beta CDR3 sequences from RNA transcripts. Researchers ran a first-round RT-PCR on the TCR CDR3 using the HTBI primer set. TCRdb passed the multiplex PCR reads through MiXCR, listing each CDR3 protein once. The sample holds roughly 400,000 distinct CDR3 sequences, 15% to 18% seen once. The data belong to a study of T cells in Graves' hyperthyroidism and ophthalmopathy. Study outcomes and limitations: The model forecast ophthalmopathy, anticipating it by a median around 6.5 months before onset. Most thyroid clonotypes expanded above 0.001 were also detected in blood.

Trimming took 2 bases from V and 4 from J, leaving 17 bases between them. This CDR3 has 16 residues. Germline V gives CDR1 SGHTA, CDR2 FQGNSA. Investigators excluded patients with uncontrolled infection, other autoimmune disease, pregnancy or lactation. PBMCs were obtained from over 8.5 ml fresh peripheral blood. V usage is TRBV7-2 and J usage is TRBJ1-2; no clear D. The TCR was taken from a woman aged 18-29 years with Graves' hyperthyroidism that later progressed to Graves' ophthalmopathy. Sequencing input: blood. The CDR3 region is CASSLSPGRNFYGYTF. The CDR3 DNA reads TGTGCCAGCAGCTTATCCCCCGGACGGAACTTCTATGGCTACACCTTC.